This record concerns one T cell receptor beta chain sequence. The antigen remains undetermined. V lost 1 base, J lost 0 bases, and 3 bases stayed unmatched. The CDR3 extends over 16 amino acids. Germline CDR1 reads MGHDK; CDR2 reads SYGVNS. It was patients with CD8+CD57+ cell expansion by flow cytometry who were chosen for sequencing. No therapy had been given to the patients at the time of blood sampling. Profiling that covered TCR beta VDJ and CDR3 relied on genomic DNA as its template. TCRdb itself ran the reads through MiXCR, one entry per CDR3 protein. The table has hundreds of thousands of distinct CDR3 sequences, roughly 50% seen once. This sample was taken from a study of CD8+CD57+ T cells in acquired aplastic anemia. Across the study: On average, sorted CD4+ and CD8+ cells gave around 3 ug of DNA.

Regarding the study as a whole: Overlapping CD8+ CDR3 repertoires of patients and controls contained approximately 28 shared sequences. For CD8+ Simpson's diversity, patients and controls showed no significant difference.

This clonotype was obtained from a human donor with aplastic anemia. V and J are TRBV25-1 and TRBJ2-1; 7 bases match TRBD2. The sample consisted of sorted CD4+, CD8+, or CD8+CD57+ T cells (not recorded which) from PBMCs. The CDR3 region has the DNA TGTGCCAGCAGTGAATGGGGGGGTAGCTCCTACAATGAGCAGTTCTTC. Its protein product is CASSEWGGSSYNEQFF.